This TCR beta chain was found in a study of CD8 T cells in Susac syndrome. Random-hexamer reverse transcription was applied to roughly 0.45 to 1 ug RNA. In TCRdb, the immunoSEQ multiplex PCR reads were re-called with MiXCR into one record per CDR3 protein. In the table there are 400,000 to 550,000 distinct CDR3 sequences, approximately 85% of which are singletons. The V and J ends lost 4 bases and 5 bases, in that order; junction bases with no gene match: 3. The CDR3 spans 14 residues. CDR1 is SQVTM and CDR2 is ANQGSEA in the germline V gene. Sequenced: CD8+ T cells from PBMCs. The chain combines TRBV29-1 with TRBJ2-2; 11 bases match TRBD1. The sequence was obtained from a human donor with multiple sclerosis. The CDR3 DNA follows: TGCAGCGTTGGTGGGACAGGGGGAACCGGGGAGCTGTTTTTT. It translates to CSVGGTGGTGELFF.